This is a list of T cell receptor beta chains from one sample in a study of T cells in tuberculosis. Profiling relied on immunoSEQ multiplex PCR, and the TCRdb table lists in-frame clones only, not all of them. In the table there are approximately 100,000 clones, just over 90% of which are singletons. The sequenced material came from CD1b-GMM tetramer-negative cells sorted from PBMCs. The receptors shown here come from an adult woman with latent tuberculosis. Each CDR3 is given with its conserved first and last residue. The order of the fields is V gene, D gene, clone size, J gene, CDR3 protein, CDR3 DNA. The D gene is left open where the match is weak. The size field is filled for only some rows; it gives once, few, many or a size class.

TRBV7-3	TRBD2	.	TRBJ2-5	CASSLSGGPRETQYF	TGTGCCAGCAGCTTAAGCGGGGGGCCCCGGGAGACCCAGTACTTC
TRBV7-9	.	.	TRBJ1-2	CASSLDRTGREFNGYTF	TGTGCCAGCAGCTTAGATCGCACAGGGAGGGAATTCAATGGCTACACCTTC
TRBV6-5	.	.	TRBJ1-1	CASRTGNTEAFF	TGTGCCAGCAGGACAGGGAACACTGAAGCTTTCTTT
TRBV7-8	TRBD1	.	TRBJ1-1	CASSPLDRLYSEAFF	TGTGCCAGCAGCCCCCTGGACAGGCTCTACTCCGAAGCTTTCTTT
TRBV7-2	.	.	TRBJ2-5	CASSLERGETQYF	TGTGCCAGCAGCTTAGAAAGGGGAGAGACCCAGTACTTC
TRBV25-1	.	.	TRBJ1-2	CASSDTGGFGYTF	TGTGCCAGCAGTGATACGGGGGGCTTTGGCTACACCTTC
TRBV9	.	.	TRBJ2-5	CASSVGGAPQETQYF	TGTGCCAGCAGCGTGGGGGGGGCGCCCCAAGAGACCCAGTACTTC
TRBV18	.	.	TRBJ1-2	CASSPDDARVSTF	TGTGCCAGCTCACCAGACGACGCGAGGGTCTCCACCTTC
TRBV5-1	.	.	TRBJ2-5	CASSLGEGRLETQYF	TGCGCCAGCAGCCTAGGTGAGGGCCGGTTGGAGACCCAGTACTTC
TRBV30	TRBD2	.	TRBJ2-1	CAWSVDSGGNEQFF	TGTGCCTGGAGTGTTGATAGCGGGGGAAATGAGCAGTTCTTC
TRBV5-1	TRBD2	.	TRBJ2-1	CASSFGGGTREQFF	TGCGCCAGCAGCTTCGGGGGGGGCACGCGGGAGCAGTTCTTC
TRBV9	.	.	TRBJ1-3	CASSVASQGNTIYF	TGTGCCAGCAGCGTAGCGTCCCAGGGAAACACCATATATTTT
TRBV6-1	.	.	TRBJ1-4	CASSESLTAGLNEKLFF	TGTGCCAGCAGTGAAAGTTTAACGGCAGGGCTGAATGAAAAACTGTTTTTT
TRBV7-9	TRBD1	.	TRBJ1-4	CASSFLPRGQVATNEKLFF	TGTGCCAGCAGCTTTCTACCGCGGGGACAGGTCGCAACTAATGAAAAACTGTTTTTT
TRBV9	TRBD2	.	TRBJ2-2	CASSGPGLANTGELFF	TGTGCCAGCAGCGGCCCGGGACTAGCGAACACCGGGGAGCTGTTTTTT
TRBV2	.	.	TRBJ2-2	CASSGVSDYPNTGELFF	TGTGCCAGCAGTGGGGTTTCTGACTACCCCAACACCGGGGAGCTGTTTTTT
TRBV4-3	TRBD2	.	TRBJ2-1	CASSLPPSGGVGGGQFF	TGCGCCAGCAGCCTACCCCCTAGCGGGGGGGTTGGAGGAGGGCAGTTCTTC
TRBV30	.	.	TRBJ1-5	CAWSAQREPQHF	TGTGCCTGGAGTGCCCAGAGGGAGCCCCAGCATTTT
TRBV29-1	.	once	TRBJ2-3	CSVISTVTDTQYF	TGCAGCGTGATTTCTACTGTCACAGATACGCAGTATTTT
TRBV5-1	.	.	TRBJ2-7	CASSLADRNYEQYF	TGCGCCAGCAGCTTGGCAGACAGAAATTACGAGCAGTACTTC
TRBV5-4	TRBD1	.	TRBJ2-1	CASSAGQGRNEQFF	TGTGCCAGCAGCGCGGGACAGGGAAGAAATGAGCAGTTCTTC
TRBV5-1	.	.	TRBJ1-4	CASSFIGEDEKLFF	TGCGCCAGCAGCTTTATCGGGGAGGATGAAAAACTGTTTTTT
TRBV5-8	.	.	TRBJ2-7	CASSLEAGPRDEQYF	TGTGCCAGCAGCTTGGAGGCGGGGCCGAGGGACGAGCAGTACTTC
TRBV30	TRBD1	.	TRBJ2-7	CASGQVAYEQYF	TGTGCCTCGGGACAGGTGGCTTACGAGCAGTACTTC
TRBV5-6	.	.	TRBJ2-1	CASSLGLGSVVQFF	TGTGCCAGCAGCTTGGGACTAGGCTCCGTTGTTCAGTTCTTC
TRBV19	.	.	TRBJ1-1	CASSIMGIGGNTEAFF	TGTGCCAGTAGTATTATGGGTATAGGGGGGAACACTGAAGCTTTCTTT
TRBV5-1	TRBD1	.	TRBJ2-3	CASSRGDRDADTQYF	TGCGCCAGCAGCCGAGGCGACAGGGATGCAGATACGCAGTATTTT